Given below is one TCR beta chain in context. As yet, its antigen is unknown. The sample is drawn from a study of cytomegalovirus exposure and HLA in healthy donors. The PCR used 60 Vbeta and 13 Jbeta primers. In the authors' methods: In a later analysis, of about 80 million unique beta chains, 9 million to 11 million appeared in at least two donors. Assay used: immunoSEQ multiplex PCR; TCRdb lists only in-frame clones, some missing. V and J calls and clone size are as listed in that table; D and trimming were resolved from the DNA. The data contain fewer than 200,000 clones, 65% to 85% of them seen just once; the ten biggest clones take up roughly 4.5%. CDR3 size: 17 residues. The V gene end was trimmed by 3 bases and the J gene end by 4 bases; junction bases not matched to a gene: 13. Germline V CDR1 and CDR2: SGHRS, YFSETQ. Study results and caveats: Among the most significant clusters, several appeared linked to common viral pathogens in a later analysis. V- and J-gene trimming in TCR beta was tied to a missense DCLRE1C variant by an analysis performed later. TRBV6-2, TRBV6-3 and some other V segments were unresolvable in 87-base-pair reads.

The TCR originated in a woman between 45 and 65 years old in good health and CMV-seropositive. Sequencing was done on a sample of PBMCs. The chain is built from TRBV5-1 and TRBJ2-1, with 7 bases that match TRBD2. DNA of the CDR3: TGCGCCAGCAGCTCCCGGGGAGGGACTCTTTCTTACAATGAGCAGTTCTTC. Translation gives CASSSRGGTLSYNEQFF. The full variable domain, its missing parts supplied by reference TRBV5-1 and TRBJ2-1, is KAGVTQTPRYLIKTRGQQVTLSCSPISGHRSVSWYQQTPGQGLQFLFEYFSETQRNKGNFPGRFSGRQFSNSRSEMNVSTLELGDSALYLCASSSRGGTLSYNEQFFGPGTRLTVL.